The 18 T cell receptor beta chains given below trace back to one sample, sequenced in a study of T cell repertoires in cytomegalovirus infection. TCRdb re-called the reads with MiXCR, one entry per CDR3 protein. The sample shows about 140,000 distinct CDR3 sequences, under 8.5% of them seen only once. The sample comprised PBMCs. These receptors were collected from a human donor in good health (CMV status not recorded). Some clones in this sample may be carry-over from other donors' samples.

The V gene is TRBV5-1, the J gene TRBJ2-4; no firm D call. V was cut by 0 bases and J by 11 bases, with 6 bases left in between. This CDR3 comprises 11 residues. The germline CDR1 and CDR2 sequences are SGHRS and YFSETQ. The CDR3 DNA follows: TGCGCCAGCAGCTTGGGGCAGGTTCAGTACTTC. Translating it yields CASSLGQVQYF.

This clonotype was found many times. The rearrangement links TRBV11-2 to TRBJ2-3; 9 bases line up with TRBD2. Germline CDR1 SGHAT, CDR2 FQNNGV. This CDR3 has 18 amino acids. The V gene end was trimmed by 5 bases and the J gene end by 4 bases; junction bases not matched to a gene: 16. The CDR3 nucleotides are TGTGCCAGCAGCCTCATGGGGTTGCGGGGGGGCAGCCCAGATACGCAGTATTTT. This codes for CASSLMGLRGGSPDTQYF.

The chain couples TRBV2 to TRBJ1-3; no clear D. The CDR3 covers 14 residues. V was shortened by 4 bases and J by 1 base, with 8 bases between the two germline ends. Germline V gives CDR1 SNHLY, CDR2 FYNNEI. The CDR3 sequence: CASSVRVSGNTIYF. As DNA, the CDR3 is TGTGCCAGCAGTGTCCGGGTATCTGGAAACACCATATATTTT.

This chain's CDR3 is CSVEVSSHNEQFF. DNA of the CDR3: TGCAGCGTTGAGGTCTCATCCCACAATGAGCAGTTCTTC. This chain uses TRBV29-1 with TRBJ2-1, with D uncertain. CDR1 SQVTM and CDR2 ANQGSEA come from the germline V gene. The CDR3 is 13 amino acids. V was trimmed by 3 bases and J by 5 bases, leaving 11 bases between them.

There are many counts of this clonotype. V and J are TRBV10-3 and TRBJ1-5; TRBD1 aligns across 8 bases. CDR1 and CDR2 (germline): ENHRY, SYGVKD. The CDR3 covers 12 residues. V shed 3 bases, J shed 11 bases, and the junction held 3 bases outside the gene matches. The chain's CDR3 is CAISEQGESQHF. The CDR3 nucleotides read TGTGCCATCAGTGAACAGGGGGAATCCCAGCATTTT.

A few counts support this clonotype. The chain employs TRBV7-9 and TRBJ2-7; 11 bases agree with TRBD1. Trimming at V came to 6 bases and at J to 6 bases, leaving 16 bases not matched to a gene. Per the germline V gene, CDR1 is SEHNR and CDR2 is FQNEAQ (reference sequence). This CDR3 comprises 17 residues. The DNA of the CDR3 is TGTGCCAGCAGTCGAACAGGGACAGGGGGTGAGGTGATCGAGCAGTACTTC. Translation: CASSRTGTGGEVIEQYF.

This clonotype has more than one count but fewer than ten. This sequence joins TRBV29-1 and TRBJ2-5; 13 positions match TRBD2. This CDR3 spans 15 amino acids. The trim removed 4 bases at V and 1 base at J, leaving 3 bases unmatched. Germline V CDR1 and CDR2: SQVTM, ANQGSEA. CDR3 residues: CSVATSGGPQETQYF. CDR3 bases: TGCAGCGTTGCGACTAGCGGGGGGCCCCAAGAGACCCAGTACTTC.

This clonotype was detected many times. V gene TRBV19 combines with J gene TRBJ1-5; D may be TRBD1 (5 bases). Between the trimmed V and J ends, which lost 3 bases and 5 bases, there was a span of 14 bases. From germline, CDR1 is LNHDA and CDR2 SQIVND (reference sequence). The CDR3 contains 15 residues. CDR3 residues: CASSIGGSVDQPQHF. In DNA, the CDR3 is TGTGCCAGTAGTATCGGGGGGTCTGTTGATCAGCCCCAGCATTTT.

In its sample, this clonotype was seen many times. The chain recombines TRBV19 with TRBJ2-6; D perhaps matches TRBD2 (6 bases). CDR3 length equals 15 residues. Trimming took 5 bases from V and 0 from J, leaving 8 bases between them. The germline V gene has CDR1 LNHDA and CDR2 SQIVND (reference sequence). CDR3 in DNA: TGTGCCAGTAGTGTTAGCGGCTCTGGGGCCAACGTCCTGACTTTC. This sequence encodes CASSVSGSGANVLTF.

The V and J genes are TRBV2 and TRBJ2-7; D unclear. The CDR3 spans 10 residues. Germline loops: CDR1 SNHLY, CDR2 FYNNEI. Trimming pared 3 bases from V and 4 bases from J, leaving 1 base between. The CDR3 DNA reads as TGTGCCAGCAGTGATTACGAGCAGTACTTC. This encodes CASSDYEQYF.

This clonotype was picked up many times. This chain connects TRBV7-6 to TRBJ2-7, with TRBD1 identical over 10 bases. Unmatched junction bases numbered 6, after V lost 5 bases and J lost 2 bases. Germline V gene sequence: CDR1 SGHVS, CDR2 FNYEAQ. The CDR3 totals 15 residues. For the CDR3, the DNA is TGTGCCAGCAGCCCCGGGACAGGGGCCACCTACGAGCAGTACTTC. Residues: CASSPGTGATYEQYF.

The CDR3 protein is CASSPAPTSGTDTQYF. The CDR3 region has the DNA TGTGCCAGCAGTCCCGCCCCGACTAGCGGTACAGATACGCAGTATTTT. The V and J genes are TRBV6-6 and TRBJ2-3, with TRBD2 matching over 9 bases. Unmatched junction bases numbered 9, after V lost 5 bases and J lost 3 bases. This CDR3 contains 16 residues. Germline V lookup: CDR1 MNHNY, CDR2 SVGAGI (reference sequence).

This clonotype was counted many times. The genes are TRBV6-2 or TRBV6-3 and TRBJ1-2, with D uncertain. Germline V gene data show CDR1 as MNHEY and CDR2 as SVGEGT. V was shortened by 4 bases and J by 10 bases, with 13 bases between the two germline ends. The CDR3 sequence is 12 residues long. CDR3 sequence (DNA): TGTGCCAGCAGTTCGGCCCCGTCGCTCTACACCTTC. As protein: CASSSAPSLYTF.

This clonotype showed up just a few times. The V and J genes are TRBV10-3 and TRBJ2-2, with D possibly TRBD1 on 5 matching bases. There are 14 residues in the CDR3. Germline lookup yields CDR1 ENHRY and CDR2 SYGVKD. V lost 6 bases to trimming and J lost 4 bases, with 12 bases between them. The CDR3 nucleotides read TGTGCCATCAGCCCCCCAGGGCGCACCGGGGAGCTGTTTTTT. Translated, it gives CAISPPGRTGELFF.

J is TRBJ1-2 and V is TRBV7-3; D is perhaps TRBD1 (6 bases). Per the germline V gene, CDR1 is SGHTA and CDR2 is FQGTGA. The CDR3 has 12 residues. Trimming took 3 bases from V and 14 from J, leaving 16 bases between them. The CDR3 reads CASSFRRGRLTF. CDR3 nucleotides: TGTGCCAGCAGCTTCCGCAGGGGCCGGTTAACCTTC.

CDR3 protein: CSARRLGSSYNSPLHF. The DNA of the CDR3 is TGCAGTGCTAGAAGGTTGGGGAGCTCCTATAATTCACCCCTCCACTTT. The V and J genes are TRBV20-1 and TRBJ1-6, with D uncertain. The CDR3 is 16 amino acids. Between the trimmed V and J ends, which lost 2 bases and 0 bases, there was a span of 11 bases. Germline V gene data show CDR1 as DFQATT and CDR2 as SNEGSKA (reference sequence).

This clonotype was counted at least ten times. CDR3 sequence: CASSPRGTINTEAFF. The DNA for the CDR3 is TGTGCCAGCAGTCCACGCGGGACTATTAACACTGAAGCTTTCTTT. V is TRBV12-3 or TRBV12-4 and J is TRBJ1-1, with a tentative D call TRBD1 (5 bases). The CDR3 is 15 amino acids. V shed 5 bases and J shed 2 bases, with 15 bases lying between them.

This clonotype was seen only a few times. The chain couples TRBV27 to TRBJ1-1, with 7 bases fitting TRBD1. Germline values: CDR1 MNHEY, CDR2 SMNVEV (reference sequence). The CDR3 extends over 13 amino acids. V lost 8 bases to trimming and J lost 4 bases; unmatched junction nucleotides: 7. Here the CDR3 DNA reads TGTGCCAGCCACAGGGGCACGGGCACTGAAGCTTTCTTT. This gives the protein CASHRGTGTEAFF.